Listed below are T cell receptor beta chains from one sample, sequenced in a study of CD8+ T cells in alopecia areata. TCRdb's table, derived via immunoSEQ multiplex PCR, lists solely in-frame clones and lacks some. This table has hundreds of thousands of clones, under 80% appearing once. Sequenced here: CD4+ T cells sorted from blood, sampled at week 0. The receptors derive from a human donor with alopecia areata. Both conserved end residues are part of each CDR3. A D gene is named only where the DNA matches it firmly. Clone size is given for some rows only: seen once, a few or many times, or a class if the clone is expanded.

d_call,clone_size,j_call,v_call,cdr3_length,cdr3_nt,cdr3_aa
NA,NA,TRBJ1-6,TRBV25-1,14,TGTGCCAGCAGTTTTACGTCGGATAATTCACCCCTCCACTTT,CASSFTSDNSPLHF
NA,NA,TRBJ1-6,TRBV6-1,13,TGTGCCAGCAGGATTTCTGAGAATTCACCCCTCCACTTT,CASRISENSPLHF
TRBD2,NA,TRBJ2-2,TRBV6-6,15,TGTGCCAGCAGTTCGGGACTAGCCCTCACCGGGGAGCTGTTTTTT,CASSSGLALTGELFF
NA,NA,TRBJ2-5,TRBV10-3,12,TGTGCCATCGGATATAACCAAGAGACCCAGTACTTC,CAIGYNQETQYF
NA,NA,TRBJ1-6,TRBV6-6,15,TGTGCCACCTTCCCCACGGGCTCCTATAATTCACCCCTCCACTTT,CATFPTGSYNSPLHF
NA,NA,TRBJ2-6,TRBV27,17,TGTGCCAGCAGTTTTAGGGGGGAATTGTCTGGGGCCAACGTCCTGACTTTC,CASSFRGELSGANVLTF
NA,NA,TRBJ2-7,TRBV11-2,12,TGTGCCAGCAGGGTCGGGACTTCGGAGCAGTACTTC,CASRVGTSEQYF
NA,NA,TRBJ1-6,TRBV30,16,TGTGCCTGGAGTGTACCCAGGGGAGGCAAACGCTCACCCCTCCACTTT,CAWSVPRGGKRSPLHF
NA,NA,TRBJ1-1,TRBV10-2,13,TGCGCCAGCAGTACCGACAGGAACACTGAAGCTTTCTTT,CASSTDRNTEAFF
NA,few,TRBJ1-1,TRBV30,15,TGTGCCTGGAGCCCACCGCCGTCGGTTCACACTGAAGCTTTCTTT,CAWSPPPSVHTEAFF
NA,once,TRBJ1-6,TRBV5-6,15,TGTGCCAGCAGCTTCGTGGCGGTAGATAATTCACCCCTCCACTTT,CASSFVAVDNSPLHF
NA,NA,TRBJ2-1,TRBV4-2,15,TGTGCCAGCAGTCCCGAGGTCGGTCCCTACAATGAGCAGTTCTTC,CASSPEVGPYNEQFF
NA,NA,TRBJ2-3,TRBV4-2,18,TGTGCCAGCAGCCAAGAAGGGACGGCTAGCCGCTACACAGATACGCAGTATTTT,CASSQEGTASRYTDTQYF
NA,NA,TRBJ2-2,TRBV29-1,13,TGCACTGGGGCCGCCCGAGGCACCGGGGAGCTGTTTTTT,CTGAARGTGELFF
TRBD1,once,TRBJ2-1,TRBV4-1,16,TGCGCCAGCAGCCAGAGGACAGGGAGCTCCTACAATGAGCAGTTCTTC,CASSQRTGSSYNEQFF
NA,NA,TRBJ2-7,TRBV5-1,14,TGCGCCAGCAGCTCGGAGGCAGTTACCTACGAGCAGTACTTC,CASSSEAVTYEQYF
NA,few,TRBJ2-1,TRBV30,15,TGTGCCTGGAGTCTCTTAGGACTACCGTCGGATGAGCAGTTCTTC,CAWSLLGLPSDEQFF
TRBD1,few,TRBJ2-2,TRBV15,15,TGTGCCACCAGCAGGGACAGGGGTGTGACCGGGGAGCTGTTTTTT,CATSRDRGVTGELFF
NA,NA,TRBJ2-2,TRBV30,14,TGTGCCTGGAGATGGTTTTCCTCCCAAAGGGAGCTGTTTTTT,CAWRWFSSQRELFF
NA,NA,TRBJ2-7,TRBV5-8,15,TGTGCCAGCAGCTTGGTCCACAGAGGCTCCTACGAGCAGTACTTC,CASSLVHRGSYEQYF
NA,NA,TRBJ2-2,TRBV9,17,TGTGCCAGCAGCGTAGCTACCGGGTTCCCGAACACCGGGGAGCTGTTTTTT,CASSVATGFPNTGELFF
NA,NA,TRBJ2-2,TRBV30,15,TGTGCCTGGACCCCTGACAGGCGGAACACCGGGGAGCTGTTTTTT,CAWTPDRRNTGELFF
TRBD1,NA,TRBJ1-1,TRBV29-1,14,TGCAGCGCCTTCCGGACAGGGAGCACAACTGAAGCTTTCTTT,CSAFRTGSTTEAFF
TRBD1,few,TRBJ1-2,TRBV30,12,TGTGCCTGGAGGGGACAGGGGTACGGCTACACCTTC,CAWRGQGYGYTF
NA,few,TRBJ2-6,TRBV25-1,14,TGTGCCAGCAGGGCCTCCGGGACAGCCAACGTCCTGACTTTC,CASRASGTANVLTF
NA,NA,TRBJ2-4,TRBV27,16,TGTGCCAGCAGTTTATCTGACCCCGGGGGCGAAAACATTCAGTACTTC,CASSLSDPGGENIQYF
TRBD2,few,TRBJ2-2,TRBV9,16,TGTGCCAGCAGCGCAGGACTAGCTGGGTTGCGCGGGGAGCTGTTTTTT,CASSAGLAGLRGELFF
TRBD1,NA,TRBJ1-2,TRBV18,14,TGTGCCAGCTCAGCGGGACAGGGCGGCTATGGCTACACCTTC,CASSAGQGGYGYTF
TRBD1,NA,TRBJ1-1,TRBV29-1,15,TGCAGCGTTCGGGACAGCGGCCTTGGGGACACTGAAGCTTTCTTT,CSVRDSGLGDTEAFF
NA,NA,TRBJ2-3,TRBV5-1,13,TGCGCCAGCAGCCTTTCTAGCACAGATACGCAGTATTTT,CASSLSSTDTQYF
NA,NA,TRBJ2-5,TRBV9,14,TGTGCCAGCAGCGTCGTCGGTGGGTCAGAGACCCAGTACTTC,CASSVVGGSETQYF
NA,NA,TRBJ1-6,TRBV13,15,TGTGCCAGCACCCCTCAACAGGGACTGGATTCACCCCTCCACTTT,CASTPQQGLDSPLHF
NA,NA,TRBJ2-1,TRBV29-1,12,TGCAGCGCCCGGTTATCGATCAATGAGCAGTTCTTC,CSARLSINEQFF
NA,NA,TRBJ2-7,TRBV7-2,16,TGTGCCAGCAGCTTAGTGGTGACACGGATGGCCTACGAGCAGTACTTC,CASSLVVTRMAYEQYF
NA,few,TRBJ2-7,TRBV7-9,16,TGTGCCAGCAGCTTAGCGCTGGACAGTCACTCCTACGAGCAGTACTTC,CASSLALDSHSYEQYF
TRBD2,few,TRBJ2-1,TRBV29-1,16,TGCAGCGTTGAAGATTCTCCGGGGGGGCTACACAATGAGCAGTTCTTC,CSVEDSPGGLHNEQFF